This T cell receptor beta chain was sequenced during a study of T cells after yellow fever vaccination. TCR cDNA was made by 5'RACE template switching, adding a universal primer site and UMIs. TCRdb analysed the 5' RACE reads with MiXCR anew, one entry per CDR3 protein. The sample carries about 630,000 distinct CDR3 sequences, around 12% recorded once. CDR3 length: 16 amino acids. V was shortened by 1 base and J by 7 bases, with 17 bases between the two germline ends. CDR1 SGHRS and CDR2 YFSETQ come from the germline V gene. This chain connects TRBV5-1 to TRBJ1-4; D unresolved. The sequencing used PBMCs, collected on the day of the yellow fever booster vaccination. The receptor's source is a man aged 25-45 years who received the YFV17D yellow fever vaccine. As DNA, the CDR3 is TGCGCCAGCAGCTTGAGCGGGTTTGAAAATACTGAAAAACTGTTTTTT. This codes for CASSLSGFENTEKLFF.